The sample holds many counts of the clone carrying this T cell receptor beta chain. Sample-barcoded 5' priming and a J-beta primer mix drove a second PCR of roughly 6 to 12 cycles. A single record per CDR3 protein comes from TCRdb applying MiXCR to the 5' RACE reads. Here the sample spans approximately 940,000 distinct CDR3 sequences, 45% to 50% being singletons. These data originate in a study of blood T cells in healthy people across ages. Germline-derived CDR1 and CDR2 are MGHDK and SYGVNS. Trimming took off 4 bases at V and 2 bases at J, with 6 bases between the two ends. This CDR3 contains 12 residues.

The chain links TRBV25-1 to TRBJ2-7, with D uncertain. The source material was blood. The clonotype was recovered from a man aged 30-40 years in good health. The CDR3 region is CASSVGPYEQYF. The CDR3 DNA reads TGTGCCAGCAGTGTCGGGCCCTACGAGCAGTACTTC.